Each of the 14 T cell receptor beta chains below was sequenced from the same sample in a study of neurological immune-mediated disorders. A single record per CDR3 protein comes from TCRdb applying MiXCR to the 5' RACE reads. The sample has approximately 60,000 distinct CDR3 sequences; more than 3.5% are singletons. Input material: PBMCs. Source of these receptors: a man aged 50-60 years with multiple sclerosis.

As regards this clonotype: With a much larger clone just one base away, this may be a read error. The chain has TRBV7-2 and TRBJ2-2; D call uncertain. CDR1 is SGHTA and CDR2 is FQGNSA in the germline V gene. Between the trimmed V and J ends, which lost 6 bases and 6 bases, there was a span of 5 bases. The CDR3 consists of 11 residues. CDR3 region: CASRWSGELFF. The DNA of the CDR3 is TGTGCCAGCAGATGGTCCGGGGAGCTGTTTTTT.

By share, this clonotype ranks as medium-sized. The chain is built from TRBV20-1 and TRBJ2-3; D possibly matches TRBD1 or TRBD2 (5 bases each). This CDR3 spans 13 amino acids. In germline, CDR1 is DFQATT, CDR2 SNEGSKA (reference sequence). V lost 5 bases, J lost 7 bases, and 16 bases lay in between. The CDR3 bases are TGCAGTGCTGACGGGGTTTCGGGACATACGCAGTATTTT. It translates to CSADGVSGHTQYF.

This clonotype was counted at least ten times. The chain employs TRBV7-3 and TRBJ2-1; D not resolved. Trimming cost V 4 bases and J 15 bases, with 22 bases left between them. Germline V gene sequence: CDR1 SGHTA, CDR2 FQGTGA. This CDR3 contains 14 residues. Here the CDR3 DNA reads TGTGCCAGCAGCTCCTGGACCCGACAAAATAGACGGTTCTTC. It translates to CASSSWTRQNRRFF.

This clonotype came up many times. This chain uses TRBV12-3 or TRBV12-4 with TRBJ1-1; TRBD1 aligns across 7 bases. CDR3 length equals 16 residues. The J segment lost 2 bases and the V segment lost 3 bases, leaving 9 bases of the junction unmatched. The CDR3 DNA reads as TGTGCCAGCAGTTTGAGAGGGGGGGACAGCAACACTGAAGCTTTCTTT. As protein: CASSLRGGDSNTEAFF.

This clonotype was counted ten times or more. Written as DNA, the CDR3 is TGTGCCAGCAGCTTAGATAGCGGGGGGGCCGCGACCCAGTACTTC. Translating gives CASSLDSGGAATQYF. J is TRBJ2-5 and V is TRBV7-2, with 11 bases fitting TRBD2. The length of the CDR3 is 15 residues. V was clipped by 1 base and J by 7 bases; unmatched bases: 5. Germline CDR1 reads SGHTA; CDR2 reads FQGNSA.

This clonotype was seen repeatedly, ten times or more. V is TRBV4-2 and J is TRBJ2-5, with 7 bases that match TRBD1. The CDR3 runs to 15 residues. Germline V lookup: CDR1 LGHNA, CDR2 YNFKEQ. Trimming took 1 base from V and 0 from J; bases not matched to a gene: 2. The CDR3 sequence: CASSQAQGYQETQYF. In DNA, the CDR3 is TGTGCCAGCAGCCAAGCACAGGGGTACCAAGAGACCCAGTACTTC.

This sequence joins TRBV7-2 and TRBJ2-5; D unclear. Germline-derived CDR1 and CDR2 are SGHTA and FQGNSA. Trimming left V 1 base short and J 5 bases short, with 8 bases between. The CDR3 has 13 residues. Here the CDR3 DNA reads TGTGCCAGCAGCTTAGGAACACGGGAGACCCAGTACTTC. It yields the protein CASSLGTRETQYF.

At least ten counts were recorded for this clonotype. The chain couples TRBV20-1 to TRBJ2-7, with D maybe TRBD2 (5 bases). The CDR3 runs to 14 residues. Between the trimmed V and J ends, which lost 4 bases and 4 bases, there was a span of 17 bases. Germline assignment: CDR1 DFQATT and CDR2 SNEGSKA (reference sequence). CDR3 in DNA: TGCAGTGCTAACGCTCCGGGGAACTCGTACGAGCAGTACTTC. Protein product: CSANAPGNSYEQYF.

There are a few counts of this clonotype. This chain's CDR3 is CASSYSGGGYNEQFF. The CDR3 DNA follows: TGTGCCAGCAGTTACTCAGGGGGGGGATACAATGAGCAGTTCTTC. The chain joins TRBV6-5 to TRBJ2-1; possible D gene TRBD2, 7 bases. From germline, CDR1 is MNHEY and CDR2 SVGAGI. V was cut by 0 bases and J by 4 bases, with 10 bases left in between. This CDR3 is built from 15 residues.

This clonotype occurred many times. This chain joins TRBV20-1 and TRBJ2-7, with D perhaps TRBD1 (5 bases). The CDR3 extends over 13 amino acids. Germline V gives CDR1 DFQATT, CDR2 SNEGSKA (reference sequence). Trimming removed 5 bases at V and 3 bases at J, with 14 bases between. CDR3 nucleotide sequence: TGCAGTGCTTTCCCTCAAAGGGGCTACGAGCAGTACGTC. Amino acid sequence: CSAFPQRGYEQYV.

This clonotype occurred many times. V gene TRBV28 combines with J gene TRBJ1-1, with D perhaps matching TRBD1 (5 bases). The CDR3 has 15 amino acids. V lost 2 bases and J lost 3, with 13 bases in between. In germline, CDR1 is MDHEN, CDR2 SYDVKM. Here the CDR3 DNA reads TGTGCCAGCAGTTTACCCATGACAGACTACACTGAAGCTTTCTTT. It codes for CASSLPMTDYTEAFF.

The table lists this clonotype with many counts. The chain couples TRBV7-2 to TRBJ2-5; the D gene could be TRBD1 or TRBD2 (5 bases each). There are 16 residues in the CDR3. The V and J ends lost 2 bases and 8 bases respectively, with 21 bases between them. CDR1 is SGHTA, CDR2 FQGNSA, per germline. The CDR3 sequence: CASSLSPGAPGVTQYF. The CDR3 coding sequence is TGTGCCAGCAGCTTAAGCCCCGGGGCACCCGGCGTAACCCAGTACTTC.

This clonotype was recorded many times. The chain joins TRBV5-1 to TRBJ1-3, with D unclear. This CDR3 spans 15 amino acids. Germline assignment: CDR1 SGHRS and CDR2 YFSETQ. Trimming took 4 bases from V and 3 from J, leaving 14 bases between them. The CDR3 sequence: CASSLTTFGGNTIYF. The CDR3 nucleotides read TGCGCCAGCAGCCTGACGACCTTTGGTGGAAACACCATATATTTT. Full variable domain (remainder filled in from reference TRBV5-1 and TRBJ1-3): KAGVTQTPRYLIKTRGQQVTLSCSPISGHRSVSWYQQTPGQGLQFLFEYFSETQRNKGNFPGRFSGRQFSNSRSEMNVSTLELGDSALYLCASSLTTFGGNTIYFGEGSWLTVV.

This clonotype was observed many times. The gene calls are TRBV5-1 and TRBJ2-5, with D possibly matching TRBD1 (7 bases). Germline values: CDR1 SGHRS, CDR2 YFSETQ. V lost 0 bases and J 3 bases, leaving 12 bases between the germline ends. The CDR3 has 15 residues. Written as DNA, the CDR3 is TGCGCCAGCAGCTTGGCCGGCAGGGGGGAAGAGACCCAGTACTTC. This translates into CASSLAGRGEETQYF.